These 30 T cell receptor beta chains came from one sample sequenced in a study of cytomegalovirus exposure and HLA in healthy donors. Primers for the PCR totalled 60 Vbeta and 13 Jbeta. Here immunoSEQ multiplex PCR was the method, and the copy in TCRdb shows in-frame clones only, minus some. The table includes approximately 200,000 clones, about 80% detected once. Sequences were obtained from PBMCs. The receptors here all came from a girl aged 5-17 years in good health and CMV-seronegative.

The rearrangement joins TRBV6-5 to TRBJ2-3, with D possibly TRBD2 on 7 matching bases. V lost 1 base and J 2 bases, leaving 10 bases between the germline ends. There are 15 residues in the CDR3. The germline V gene encodes CDR1 MNHEY and CDR2 SVGAGI. The CDR3, as DNA: TGTGCCAGCAGTTACTACGGGGGGCTCACAGATACGCAGTATTTT. This gives the protein CASSYYGGLTDTQYF.

This chain uses TRBV7-2 with TRBJ1-2; possibly TRBD1 for D (6 bases). V lost 2 bases, J lost 3 bases, and 22 bases lay in between. The CDR3 is made up of 18 amino acids. CDR1 and CDR2 (germline): SGHTA, FQGNSA. In nucleotides, the CDR3 is TGTGCCAGCAGCTTAAGGATACGGGGGGCGAGACCCTACTATGGCTACACCTTC. Encoded protein: CASSLRIRGARPYYGYTF.

The V gene is TRBV19, the J gene TRBJ1-2; no reliable D call. The CDR3 is 15 amino acids. Trimming took 9 bases from V and 8 from J, leaving 25 bases between them. Germline V lookup: CDR1 LNHDA, CDR2 SQIVND (reference sequence). CDR3 nucleotide sequence: TGTGCCAGCCTTCCCGAGGGAGTAAGGACCGGAGGCTACACCTTC. The encoded protein is CASLPEGVRTGGYTF.

The chain carries TRBV5-1 and TRBJ2-7, with unresolved D. The germline V gene encodes CDR1 SGHRS and CDR2 YFSETQ. The CDR3 contains 13 residues. Trimming shortened V by 3 bases and J by 1 base, and 8 bases separated the two germline ends. The CDR3 spells CASSSGVSYEQYF. CDR3 in DNA: TGCGCCAGCAGCTCCGGAGTTTCCTACGAGCAGTACTTC. Using reference TRBV5-1 and TRBJ2-7 for the parts outside the CDR3, the full variable domain is KAGVTQTPRYLIKTRGQQVTLSCSPISGHRSVSWYQQTPGQGLQFLFEYFSETQRNKGNFPGRFSGRQFSNSRSEMNVSTLELGDSALYLCASSSGVSYEQYFGPGTRLTVT.

The chain carries TRBV11-3 and TRBJ1-1; TRBD1 might be the D (6 bases). CDR3 length equals 18 residues. Germline values: CDR1 SGHNT, CDR2 YENEEA. Trimming removed 4 bases at V and 0 bases at J, with 21 bases between. The CDR3 protein is CASSSDNRAGDMNTEAFF. DNA for the CDR3: TGTGCCAGCAGCTCAGATAACAGGGCCGGGGATATGAACACTGAAGCTTTCTTT.

This clone has just one count. The V call is TRBV6-6, the J call TRBJ1-1; D is unclear. Germline loops: CDR1 MNHNY, CDR2 SVGAGI (reference sequence). The CDR3 has 14 residues. Trimming took 1 base from V and 6 from J, leaving 12 bases between them. The CDR3 DNA reads as TGTGCCAGCAGTTACTTGGAGGGTGTCTCTGAAGCTTTCTTT. Translation: CASSYLEGVSEAFF.

The DNA for the CDR3 is TGTGCCAGCAGTCCCGAACCCCAGGGCGGCACTGAAGCTTTCTTT. Its protein is CASSPEPQGGTEAFF. The chain has TRBV6-5 and TRBJ1-1; possible D gene TRBD1, 5 bases. Between the trimmed V and J ends, which lost 5 bases and 4 bases, there was a span of 17 bases. Germline CDR1 MNHEY, CDR2 SVGAGI. The CDR3 runs to 15 residues.

The chain links TRBV28 to TRBJ2-1, with D perhaps TRBD1 (5 bases). CDR1 is MDHEN, CDR2 SYDVKM, per germline. The CDR3 has 18 residues. V gave up 7 bases and J gave up 5 bases, with 27 bases separating them. In nucleotides, the CDR3 is TGTGCCAGCACCCCGCCTTCTGGGTTCAGGGATTTGAACAATGAGCAGTTCTTC. Translated, it gives CASTPPSGFRDLNNEQFF.

V is TRBV18 and J is TRBJ1-1; 8 nucleotides agree with TRBD1. Germline assignment: CDR1 KGHSH and CDR2 LQKENI. CDR3 size: 15 residues. Trimming at V came to 4 bases and at J to 5 bases, leaving 9 bases not matched to a gene. The CDR3 protein is CASSQAGGAETEAFF. The CDR3 DNA sequence: TGTGCCAGCTCACAGGCAGGGGGCGCCGAGACTGAAGCTTTCTTT.

This chain uses TRBV2 with TRBJ2-5; D not resolved. The CDR3 extends over 14 amino acids. The V gene lost 4 bases and the J gene lost 0 bases, with 9 bases spanning the gap. The V gene's germline CDR1 is SNHLY and CDR2 FYNNEI. CDR3 region: CASSVEQNQETQYF. For the CDR3, the DNA is TGTGCCAGCAGTGTGGAACAGAACCAAGAGACCCAGTACTTC.

The chain carries TRBV7-3 and TRBJ2-3; a weak D match, TRBD2 (7 bases). Looked up from germline, CDR1 is SGHTA and CDR2 is FQGTGA. Trimming took 1 base from V and 6 from J, leaving 17 bases between them. This CDR3 region has 16 residues. Here the CDR3 reads CASSLRGGGTADTQYF. The DNA of the CDR3 is TGTGCCAGCAGCTTAAGGGGGGGCGGGACTGCGGATACGCAGTATTTT.

The V and J genes are TRBV15 and TRBJ1-2, with TRBD1 identical over 7 bases. The germline CDR1 and CDR2 sequences are LNHNV and YYDKDF (reference sequence). With V trimmed by 8 bases and J by 4 bases, 10 bases remained unmatched. The CDR3 runs 14 residues. In nucleotides, the CDR3 is TGTGCCACCGCAACAGGGGAGGAAGCCTATGGCTACACCTTC. Translated: CATATGEEAYGYTF.

This chain links TRBV19 with TRBJ1-2; 8 positions agree with TRBD1. The CDR3 length is 15 residues. CDR1 and CDR2 from the germline V gene are LNHDA and SQIVND (reference sequence). Losses at the gene ends were 1 base for V and 6 bases for J; bases not matched to a gene: 7. The CDR3 region has the DNA TGTGCCAGTAGTATAGCTCCGGACAGGGATGATGGCTACACCTTC. Encoded protein: CASSIAPDRDDGYTF.

The chain links TRBV4-1 to TRBJ2-1, with 9 bases fitting TRBD1. Per germline, CDR1 MGHRA and CDR2 YSYEKL. The CDR3 extends over 16 amino acids. V was clipped by 4 bases and J by 4 bases; unmatched bases: 8. The CDR3 coding sequence is TGCGCCAGCAGCCGCTTGGGACAGGGCACATACAATGAGCAGTTCTTC. It encodes CASSRLGQGTYNEQFF.

The chain carries TRBV14 and TRBJ2-1, with 9 positions matching TRBD2. Germline V CDR1 and CDR2: SGHDN, FVKESK. With 1 base clipped from V and 6 bases from J, the junction kept 19 bases outside the gene matches. This CDR3 comprises 20 residues. The CDR3, as DNA: TGTGCCAGCAGCCAAGCTGGAACGGGATATGGCGGGAGGGCCGCCAATGAGCAGTTCTTC. Translated: CASSQAGTGYGGRAANEQFF.

The chain links TRBV4-3 to TRBJ1-2; D is possibly TRBD1 (6 bases). V gave up 1 base and J gave up 1 base, with 10 bases separating them. The CDR3 is made up of 15 amino acids. Germline values: CDR1 LGHNA, CDR2 YSLEER. The CDR3 nucleotides are TGCGCCAGCAGCCAAGGTGGACAGATTAACTATGGCTACACCTTC. Translated: CASSQGGQINYGYTF.

The chain joins TRBV18 to TRBJ1-2, with a tentative D call TRBD1 (5 bases). V was pared by 3 bases and J by 3 bases, with 14 bases between. CDR3 length: 15 residues. From germline, CDR1 is KGHSH and CDR2 LQKENI. The CDR3 sequence: CASSPSGEGDYGYTF. In nucleotides, the CDR3 is TGTGCCAGCTCACCCTCGGGAGAAGGGGACTATGGCTACACCTTC.

The sample holds one count of this clone. CDR3 protein: CARWATGFDQETQYF. For the CDR3, the DNA is TGTGCCAGATGGGCGACAGGGTTTGACCAAGAGACCCAGTACTTC. The V gene is TRBV18, the J gene TRBJ2-5; 7 positions agree with TRBD1. V gave up 9 bases and J gave up 0 bases; unmatched junction bases: 10. The germline V gene encodes CDR1 KGHSH and CDR2 LQKENI. The CDR3 covers 15 residues. Combining the CDR3 with reference TRBV18 and TRBJ2-5 gives the whole variable domain NAGVMQNPRHLVRRRGQEARLRCSPMKGHSHVYWYRQLPEEGLKFMVYLQKENIIDESGMPKERFSAEFPKEGPSILRIQQVVRGDSAAYFCARWATGFDQETQYFGPGTRLLVL.

The chain couples TRBV5-1 to TRBJ2-3, with TRBD2 as a possible D gene (7 bases). The V gene lost 5 bases and the J gene lost 4 bases, with 17 bases spanning the gap. The germline CDR1 and CDR2 sequences are SGHRS and YFSETQ. The CDR3 contains 15 residues. The CDR3 DNA follows: TGCGCCAGCAGTAGAGGGGGGGCCGGCTCAGATACGCAGTATTTT. As protein: CASSRGGAGSDTQYF.

The CDR3 DNA reads TGTGCCAGCAGCAAAGACGGGATTTTCGCTGAAGCTTTCTTT. This sequence encodes CASSKDGIFAEAFF. This chain uses TRBV21-1 with TRBJ1-1. TRBV21-1 is given as a pseudogene. CDR3 length: 14 residues.

Notes on this clone: Compared with germline, one end of the junction differs, possibly owing to a read error. The gene calls are TRBV7-9 and TRBJ2-3; weak D call: TRBD1 (5 bases). Germline CDR1 is SEHNR and CDR2 is FQNEAQ (reference sequence). The CDR3 is 15 amino acids. The CDR3 loop is CSSSPRTPDTDTQYF. The CDR3 DNA reads as TGTTCCAGCAGCCCAAGGACACCTGACACAGATACGCAGTATTTT.

This clone has a handful of counts. The rearrangement joins TRBV6-1 to TRBJ1-1, with D maybe TRBD1 (6 bases). Deletions cut 6 bases from V and 8 bases from J, with 16 bases between. The CDR3 is made up of 13 amino acids. Looked up from germline, CDR1 is MNHNS and CDR2 is SASEGT. CDR3 nucleotides: TGTGCCAGCAGGGAAAAATGGACAGCCGAAGCTTTCTTT. Amino acid sequence: CASREKWTAEAFF.

This chain connects TRBV27 to TRBJ1-1; D not resolved. The CDR3 totals 14 residues. In germline, CDR1 is MNHEY, CDR2 SMNVEV (reference sequence). V lost 2 bases, J lost 5 bases, and 12 bases lay in between. CDR3 bases: TGTGCCAGCAGTTTAACGGGAGCGGGGACTGAAGCTTTCTTT. It specifies CASSLTGAGTEAFF.

The J gene is TRBJ1-2, the V gene TRBV11-2; 7 bases map to TRBD1. The V segment lost 3 bases and the J segment 4 bases; nucleotides outside the gene matches: 2. The CDR3 runs 13 residues. Germline-derived CDR1 and CDR2 are SGHAT and FQNNGV. As DNA, the CDR3 is TGTGCCAGCAGCTTGGGACAGACCTATGGCTACACCTTC. This sequence encodes CASSLGQTYGYTF.

This chain links TRBV10-3 with TRBJ2-7, with TRBD2 matching over 10 bases. The CDR3 contains 16 residues. Germline values: CDR1 ENHRY, CDR2 SYGVKD. The V gene end was trimmed by 3 bases and the J gene end by 3 bases; junction bases not matched to a gene: 8. CDR3 loop: CAISDSRTSGFYEQYF. The CDR3, as DNA: TGTGCCATCAGTGATTCTCGGACTAGCGGTTTCTACGAGCAGTACTTC.

The chain uses TRBV19 and TRBJ1-1, with 7 bases matching TRBD1. Germline lookup yields CDR1 LNHDA and CDR2 SQIVND (reference sequence). With V trimmed by 6 bases and J by 7 bases, 11 bases remained unmatched. There are 14 residues in the CDR3. CDR3 DNA: TGTGCCAGTAGCCTACGTACGACAGGGCTTGAAGCTTTCTTT. Its translation: CASSLRTTGLEAFF.

V is TRBV28 and J is TRBJ1-5; tentative D call: TRBD1 (5 bases). The CDR3 has 12 amino acids. Trimming pared 8 bases from V and 4 bases from J, leaving 9 bases between. From germline, CDR1 is MDHEN and CDR2 SYDVKM. CDR3 nucleotide sequence: TGTGCCAGCTCTGGGGGGAATCAGCCCCAGCATTTT. Its protein product is CASSGGNQPQHF.

The rearrangement links TRBV11-2 to TRBJ2-1; D is undetermined. Trimming removed 5 bases at V and 0 bases at J, with 11 bases between. The CDR3 covers 15 residues. The germline V gene has CDR1 SGHAT and CDR2 FQNNGV. The CDR3 nucleotides read TGTGCCAGCAGCCGCACTGAGAGCTCCTACAATGAGCAGTTCTTC. Encoded protein: CASSRTESSYNEQFF.

V usage is TRBV9 and J usage is TRBJ1-2, with TRBD1 identical over 7 bases. Germline values: CDR1 SGDLS, CDR2 YYNGEE. The V and J ends lost 4 bases and 2 bases, in that order; junction bases with no gene match: 8. The CDR3 has 15 residues. The CDR3 here is CASSSRTGVNYGYTF. CDR3 DNA sequence: TGTGCCAGCAGCTCCCGGACAGGCGTGAACTATGGCTACACCTTC. Full variable domain (missing parts from reference TRBV9 and TRBJ1-2): DSGVTQTPKHLITATGQRVTLRCSPRSGDLSVYWYQQSLDQGLQFLIQYYNGEERAKGNILERFSAQQFPDLHSELNLSSLELGDSALYFCASSSRTGVNYGYTFGSGTRLTVV.

The table lists this clone with a few counts. V is TRBV28 and J is TRBJ1-6; the match to TRBD1 covers 8 bases. The germline V gene encodes CDR1 MDHEN and CDR2 SYDVKM. V lost 7 bases to trimming and J lost 10 bases; unmatched junction nucleotides: 12. The CDR3 totals 15 residues. This CDR3 is CASNPTAGGGSPLHF. The CDR3 DNA reads as TGTGCCAGCAATCCCACTGCAGGGGGCGGCTCACCCCTCCACTTT.